This T cell receptor beta chain originates from a study of tissue T cells after allogeneic stem cell transplantation. Trimming shortened V by 2 bases and J by 6 bases, and 7 bases separated the two germline ends. CDR1 and CDR2 (germline): KGHPV, FQNQEV (reference sequence). There are 13 residues in the CDR3. The time point is: mouse harvest day 14 after allogeneic transplant. Tail vein injection delivered 10^7 T-cell-depleted bone marrow cells and 10^6 splenic CD5+ T cells. Repertoires were generated with immunoSEQ multiplex PCR, while TCRdb's copy carries only in-frame clones and drops some. The sample holds a few thousand clones, 30% to 45% seen once. Turning to this clone: The gene names here belong to mouse. Sequencing ends 1 residue short of the CDR3 end; the germline J gene provides the rest.

Material for sequencing was gut tissue. V and J are TRBV26 and TRBJ1-4; TRBD1 is a possible D gene (5 bases). The TCR originated in a female BALB/c mouse given C57BL/6 T cells with graft-versus-host disease after an allogeneic hematopoietic cell transplant. CDR3 region: CASSLLRDERLFF. CDR3 DNA (partial): TGTGCCAGCAGTCTGCTCAGGGACGAAAGATTATTT. The whole variable domain, filled in from reference TRBV26 and TRBJ1-4, reads NSKVIQTPRYLVKGQGQKAKMRCIPEKGHPVVFWYQQNKNNEFKFLINFQNQEVLQQIDMTEKRFSAECPSNSPCSLEIQSSEAGDSALYLCASSLLRDERLFFGHGTKLSVL.